The present entry profiles one T cell receptor (beta chain) with its context. Its antigen is still unknown. The same CDR3 arises from other DNA sequences in this sample as well. The sample originates from a study of shared clonotypes between healthy human individuals. Repertoires were generated with immunoSEQ multiplex PCR, while TCRdb's copy carries only in-frame clones and drops some. The data contain some 2.1 million clones, approximately 94% of them singletons. Terminally differentiated effector memory CD45RA+ cells were excluded by CCR7 positive selection of CD45RO-negative cells. The CDR3 covers 13 residues. V was pared by 5 bases and J by 2 bases, with 10 bases between. Germline CDR1 is LNHDA and CDR2 is SQIVND (reference sequence). Broader study findings: Incomplete sequencing of sorted subsets was indicated by rarefaction despite large depth. Relative to memory subsets, naive subsets generally showed larger estimated richness.

Sequencing was done on a sample of naive CD8+ T cells sorted from blood. This TCR was sampled from a man aged 18 to 29 in good health. The genes are TRBV19 and TRBJ2-7; tentatively, D is TRBD1 (5 bases). The CDR3 DNA reads as TGTGCCAGTAGTTTCAGGGTCACCTACGAGCAGTACTTC. Its protein product is CASSFRVTYEQYF.